The clone carrying this T cell receptor (beta chain) was detected a few times. Its antigen is still unknown. One entry per CDR3 protein, called by TCRdb with MiXCR from the 5' RACE reads. The table records roughly 15,000 distinct CDR3 sequences, 20% to 25% of them present only once. The data were obtained in a study of T-cell memory formation after mild COVID-19. Findings and caveats of the study: Contracting CD4+ clones were located mainly in CM and EM, and CD8+ clones in EMRA. Certain responding clones were present in pre-infection memory, suggesting participation of cross-reactive memory.

The germline V and J ends were trimmed by 3 bases and 0 bases, with 5 bases remaining between them. This CDR3 is 12 amino acids long. Germline loops: CDR1 DFQATT, CDR2 SNEGSKA (reference sequence). The sequenced sample consisted of PBMCs or a T cell subset sorted from them (not recorded which). This chain links TRBV20-1 with TRBJ1-1; no clear D. This sequence was found in a man in his late teens or twenties who had mild COVID-19 (a few samples of this study predate the infection). Cell type and time point are not known. Here the CDR3 DNA reads TGCAGTGCTAGGTGGGTGAACACTGAAGCTTTCTTT. Translation gives CSARWVNTEAFF.